These T cell receptor beta chains were read from a single sample in a study of T cells after posttransplantation cyclophosphamide. Profiled with immunoSEQ multiplex PCR; TCRdb holds only in-frame clones, not every one. Of tens of thousands of clones in the sample, about 91% were seen once. Sequenced: PBMCs. All receptors come from a woman aged 50 to 60 in good health and a related stem cell transplant donor. Each CDR3 is given with its conserved first and last residue. A D gene is named only where the DNA matches it firmly. Clone size appears in some rows only: once, few, many, or a class for an expanded clone.

d_call clone_size j_call v_call cdr3_aa cdr3_nt
TRBD2 - TRBJ2-1 TRBV19 CASIKAGAAHNEQFF TGTGCCAGTATTAAGGCGGGAGCGGCCCACAATGAGCAGTTCTTC
- once TRBJ1-1 TRBV7-6 CASSTLKGKGVEAFF TGTGCCAGCAGCACACTAAAGGGAAAAGGGGTTGAAGCTTTCTTT
- - TRBJ2-3 TRBV5-1 CASRGTGLLDTQYF TGCGCCAGCAGGGGAACCGGACTACTGGATACGCAGTATTTT
- - TRBJ1-1 TRBV7-2 CASSSGGWDTEAFF TGTGCCAGCAGCTCGGGGGGCTGGGACACTGAAGCTTTCTTT
- - TRBJ1-6 TRBV7-2 CASSRSPDSTLHF TGTGCCAGCAGCCGGAGCCCGGACAGCACCCTCCACTTT
TRBD2 - TRBJ2-7 TRBV11-3 CASCSIIGLAGAHYEQYF TGTGCCAGCTGCTCGATCATAGGACTAGCGGGGGCCCACTACGAGCAGTACTTC
- - TRBJ2-3 TRBV29-1 CSGGGGGTDTQYF TGCAGCGGGGGGGGCGGGGGCACAGATACGCAGTATTTT
- - TRBJ2-1 TRBV10-1 CASSAGHPKNEQFF TGCGCCAGCAGTGCAGGGCACCCCAAAAATGAGCAGTTCTTC
TRBD1 - TRBJ2-2 TRBV7-2 CASSLVTGGTGELFF TGTGCCAGCAGCTTAGTTACAGGGGGCACCGGGGAGCTGTTTTTT
TRBD1 - TRBJ1-2 TRBV27 CASSLSSPRQGDGYTF TGTGCCAGCAGTTTATCCTCCCCCCGACAGGGCGATGGCTACACCTTC
TRBD1 - TRBJ2-1 TRBV19 CASSKGTGVSWRNEQFF TGTGCCAGTAGTAAAGGGACAGGTGTGAGTTGGCGGAATGAGCAGTTCTTC
- - TRBJ1-1 TRBV7-2 CASSSGGGLGEAFF TGTGCCAGCAGCTCCGGGGGGGGGCTGGGTGAAGCTTTCTTT
TRBD2 medium-sized TRBJ2-5 TRBV11-2 CASSFWGSGGARETQYF TGTGCCAGCAGCTTTTGGGGTAGCGGGGGGGCCAGGGAGACCCAGTACTTC
- - TRBJ1-1 TRBV11-2 CASSSQAGTEAFF TGTGCCAGCAGCTCCCAAGCGGGAACCGAAGCTTTCTTT
TRBD1 - TRBJ1-2 TRBV14 CASSQEGGPNYGYTF TGTGCCAGCAGCCAAGAAGGGGGCCCGAACTATGGCTACACCTTC
- - TRBJ1-1 TRBV5-4 CASSLWGRNTEAFF TGTGCCAGCAGCTTGTGGGGGCGGAACACTGAAGCTTTCTTT
- - TRBJ1-5 TRBV6-1 CASSDFGGIGNQPQHF TGTGCCAGCAGTGATTTTGGGGGGATTGGCAATCAGCCCCAGCATTTT
- - TRBJ1-2 TRBV19 CASSIGVANYGYTF TGTGCCAGTAGTATCGGGGTAGCTAACTATGGCTACACCTTC
TRBD1 - TRBJ1-6 TRBV28 CASSFFGTGTSPLHF TGTGCCAGCAGTTTCTTCGGGACAGGGACCTCACCCCTCCACTTT
TRBD1 - TRBJ2-7 TRBV6-6 CASRPGTGYEQYF TGTGCCAGCAGACCCGGGACAGGCTACGAGCAGTACTTC
TRBD2 few TRBJ2-1 TRBV29-1 CSVGTSGFYNEQFF TGCAGCGTCGGGACTAGCGGGTTTTACAATGAGCAGTTCTTC
TRBD1 - TRBJ2-3 TRBV7-9 CASSLPGTGIVNTQYF TGTGCCAGCAGCTTGCCCGGGACAGGTATTGTGAATACGCAGTATTTT
- - TRBJ2-3 TRBV5-1 CASSFDQTGDTQYF TGCGCCAGCAGCTTCGACCAAACCGGGGATACGCAGTATTTT
- - TRBJ2-7 TRBV27 CASSFRGGTWLTTYEQYF TGTGCCAGCAGTTTTAGAGGCGGGACCTGGTTGACCACATACGAGCAGTACTTC
TRBD1 - TRBJ1-1 TRBV5-1 CASSEAQGGNTEAFF TGCGCCAGCAGCGAAGCACAGGGGGGGAACACTGAAGCTTTCTTT
TRBD1 - TRBJ1-5 TRBV19 CASTLSGGGAGKPQHF TGTGCCAGTACCCTCTCGGGAGGGGGCGCGGGGAAACCCCAGCATTTT
- - TRBJ1-4 TRBV6-5 CASGKTGENEKLFF TGTGCCAGCGGGAAGACGGGAGAGAATGAAAAACTGTTTTTT
TRBD1 - TRBJ2-2 TRBV6-6 CASSYGETGIGGELFF TGTGCCAGCAGTTACGGGGAGACAGGGATCGGCGGGGAGCTGTTTTTT
TRBD1 - TRBJ2-7 TRBV28 CASRAQGASYEQYF TGTGCCAGCAGGGCGCAGGGGGCCTCCTACGAGCAGTACTTC
- - TRBJ1-1 TRBV7-9 CASSRGLNTEAFF TGTGCCAGCAGCCGCGGGTTGAACACTGAAGCTTTCTTT
TRBD2 - TRBJ2-1 TRBV5-4 CASSPPGLATGNEQFF TGTGCCAGCAGCCCTCCGGGACTAGCGACGGGGAATGAGCAGTTCTTC
- - TRBJ1-2 TRBV19 CASSIGQGSGYTF TGTGCCAGTAGTATTGGTCAGGGATCTGGCTACACCTTC
- once TRBJ1-5 TRBV7-2 CASSSWGAQPQHF TGTGCCAGCAGCTCTTGGGGAGCTCAGCCCCAGCATTTT
TRBD2 once TRBJ2-5 TRBV5-1 CASSLYGGAAETQYF TGCGCCAGCAGCTTGTACGGGGGGGCCGCGGAGACCCAGTACTTC
TRBD2 - TRBJ2-3 TRBV28 CASRPTSGGADTQYF TGTGCCAGCAGGCCTACTAGCGGGGGAGCAGATACGCAGTATTTT
TRBD1 - TRBJ1-1 TRBV9 CASSATGTGGRTEAFF TGTGCCAGCAGCGCGACCGGGACAGGGGGTCGAACTGAAGCTTTCTTT
- - TRBJ1-5 TRBV28 CASSFLADQPQHF TGTGCCAGCAGTTTTTTGGCGGATCAGCCCCAGCATTTT
- once TRBJ1-5 TRBV5-6 CASSPGGGSFGQHF TGTGCCAGCAGTCCAGGAGGAGGGTCTTTTGGTCAGCATTTT
- - TRBJ2-5 TRBV4-1 CASSQSMGVATQETQYF TGCGCCAGCAGCCAAAGTATGGGAGTGGCCACACAAGAGACCCAGTACTTC
TRBD1 - TRBJ2-1 TRBV7-8 CASLGGTGGVRRYNEQFF TGTGCCAGCCTGGGTGGGACAGGGGGCGTCCGAAGATACAATGAGCAGTTCTTC
TRBD2 once TRBJ2-7 TRBV5-1 CASSSGVAGPYEQYF TGCGCCAGCAGCTCCGGGGTAGCGGGCCCCTACGAGCAGTACTTC
TRBD2 once TRBJ2-1 TRBV9 CASSVRRLAGVDEQFF TGTGCCAGCAGCGTACGGCGGCTAGCGGGAGTCGATGAGCAGTTCTTC
TRBD1 few TRBJ1-4 TRBV5-6 CASSGGQALNEKLFF TGTGCCAGCAGCGGGGGACAGGCCCTTAATGAAAAACTGTTTTTT
- - TRBJ2-4 TRBV19 CASKRQGGDIQYF TGTGCCAGTAAGAGACAAGGAGGGGACATTCAGTACTTC
- few TRBJ2-2 TRBV7-8 CASRRSNTGELFF TGTGCCAGCAGGAGGAGCAACACCGGGGAGCTGTTTTTT
- once TRBJ2-1 TRBV2 CASMEAQWSYNEQFF TGTGCCAGCATGGAGGCGCAGTGGTCCTACAATGAGCAGTTCTTC
TRBD1 - TRBJ1-4 TRBV28 CASTHTTGAANEKLFF TGTGCCAGCACTCACACGACAGGGGCGGCTAATGAAAAACTGTTTTTT
TRBD1 - TRBJ1-1 TRBV29-1 CSFQGAGEGEAFF TGCAGCTTCCAGGGGGCGGGGGAGGGTGAAGCTTTCTTT
TRBD1 once TRBJ2-7 TRBV5-6 CASSKDRGLHEQYF TGTGCCAGCAGCAAGGACAGGGGTCTCCACGAGCAGTACTTC
- - TRBJ2-2 TRBV19 CASSTDQVTNTGELFF TGTGCCAGTAGTACCGATCAGGTTACGAACACCGGGGAGCTGTTTTTT